A single sample gave rise to the 8 T cell receptor beta chains below, sequenced in a study of persistence of HIV-infected CD4 T cells. Lysates of CMV-infected fibroblasts at approximately 9.4 ug/mL stimulated these cells. Sorted nonresponding memory CD4+ T cells were CD40L-negative, CD69-negative, CD45RO-high. The libraries were made with immunoSEQ version 4 in survey mode. The repertoire was sequenced with immunoSEQ multiplex PCR; TCRdb's copy has only in-frame clones and lacks some. The data show about 37,000 clones, around 80% seen once. Their specific antigens are unknown. The specimen comprised CD4+ T cells sorted from PBMCs after approximately 20-hour stimulation, sampled from a patient who received antiretroviral therapy. These receptors all come from an adult man with HIV who was CMV-seropositive.

This chain uses TRBV9 with TRBJ2-3; no firm D call. The CDR3 sequence is 14 residues long. Germline V gene sequence: CDR1 SGDLS, CDR2 YYNGEE. V dropped 0 bases and J dropped 5 bases, with 10 bases sitting between them. In nucleotides, the CDR3 is TGTGCCAGCAGCGTAGAGTCGCGCGAAGATACGCAGTATTTT. Translated, it gives CASSVESREDTQYF.

This clone was detected a few times. The rearrangement uses TRBV2 and TRBJ2-3; TRBD1 aligns across 8 bases. CDR1 and CDR2 (germline): SNHLY, FYNNEI. This CDR3 is built from 14 residues. The V and J ends lost 7 bases and 3 bases, in that order; junction bases with no gene match: 6. This CDR3 is CASTTRGLTDTQYF. Written as DNA, the CDR3 is TGTGCCAGCACCACCAGGGGGCTAACAGATACGCAGTATTTT.

For the CDR3, the DNA is TGCAGCGTTGAAGATCCCTACAGGGGCTATGGCTACACCTTC. It is translated as CSVEDPYRGYGYTF. The J gene is TRBJ1-2, the V gene TRBV29-1, with 7 bases that match TRBD1. This CDR3 is built from 14 residues. V lost 0 bases, J lost 4 bases, and 5 bases stayed unmatched. Germline assignment: CDR1 SQVTM and CDR2 ANQGSEA.

CDR3 in DNA: TGTGCCAGCAGTTTAGGGTTACTCACAGATACGCAGTATTTT. Translating gives CASSLGLLTDTQYF. The chain has TRBV27 and TRBJ2-3, with D unresolved. CDR1 MNHEY and CDR2 SMNVEV come from the germline V gene (reference sequence). This CDR3 has 14 residues. The V end was cut by 2 bases, the J end by 2 bases, with 8 bases between.

The chain has TRBV30 and TRBJ1-3, with D uncertain. Germline CDR1 reads GTSNPN; CDR2 reads SVGIG (reference sequence). The CDR3 has 12 residues. The V gene lost 4 bases and the J gene lost 3 bases, with 7 bases spanning the gap. CDR3 DNA: TGTGCCTGGACAGCAGATGGAAACACCATATATTTT. Translation: CAWTADGNTIYF. Complete variable domain (other parts from reference TRBV30 and TRBJ1-3): SQTIHQWPATLVQPVGSPLSLECTVEGTSNPNLYWYRQAAGRGLQLLFYSVGIGQISSEVPQNLSASRPQDRQFILSSKKLLLSDSGFYLCAWTADGNTIYFGEGSWLTVV.

This chain joins TRBV12-3 or TRBV12-4 and TRBJ1-2, with D unclear. The CDR3 runs to 11 residues. Trimming left V 3 bases short and J 6 bases short, with 5 bases between. CDR3 residues: CASSFSHGYTF. For the CDR3, the DNA is TGTGCCAGCAGTTTTAGCCATGGCTACACCTTC.

The rearrangement links TRBV7-3 to TRBJ2-6, with 11 bases matching TRBD2. From germline, CDR1 is SGHTA and CDR2 FQGTGA. J lost 2 bases, V lost 3 bases, and 3 bases had no gene match. The CDR3 is 17 residues long. This CDR3 is CASSFSGGAAGANVLTF. The CDR3 DNA is TGTGCCAGCAGCTTTAGCGGGGGGGCCGCTGGGGCCAACGTCCTGACTTTC.

This sequence joins TRBV5-4 and TRBJ2-1; D not resolved. CDR1 and CDR2 (germline): SGHNT, YYREEE (reference sequence). The CDR3 covers 15 residues. V lost 0 bases and J 0 bases, leaving 7 bases between the germline ends. CDR3 bases: TGTGCCAGCAGCTTGGGCGGAGACTCCTACAATGAGCAGTTCTTC. It specifies CASSLGGDSYNEQFF.